These 21 T cell receptor beta chains were sequenced from one sample in a study of blood T cells in healthy people across ages. A second about 7 to 12 cycle PCR used barcoded and J-beta primers. In TCRdb, the 5' RACE reads were re-called with MiXCR into one record per CDR3 protein. The sample includes about 640,000 distinct CDR3 sequences, over 40% of them seen just once. The sequenced material came from blood. Receptor source: a man older than 75 in good health.

This clonotype was counted many times. The chain joins TRBV7-9 to TRBJ2-3; a weak D match, TRBD2 (6 bases). Trimming took 1 base from V and 5 from J, leaving 7 bases between them. This CDR3 is 13 amino acids long. Germline V gene sequence: CDR1 SEHNR, CDR2 FQNEAQ (reference sequence). The DNA of the CDR3 is TGTGCCAGCAGCTTAGACGGGAGAGATACGCAGTATTTT. Translated, it gives CASSLDGRDTQYF. The full variable domain, its missing parts supplied by reference TRBV7-9 and TRBJ2-3, is DTGVSQNPRHKITKRGQNVTFRCDPISEHNRLYWYRQTLGQGPEFLTYFQNEAQLEKSRLLSDRFSAERPKGSFSTLEIQRTEQGDSAMYLCASSLDGRDTQYFGPGTRLTVL.

This rearrangement joins TRBV29-1 to TRBJ1-2; 8 nucleotides align to TRBD1. Per germline, CDR1 SQVTM and CDR2 ANQGSEA. Trimming cost V 5 bases and J 6 bases; bases outside gene matches: 8. There are 13 residues in the CDR3. The CDR3 DNA follows: TGCAGCGTTCCTGGACAGGGAGGCAATGGCTACACCTTC. Encoded protein: CSVPGQGGNGYTF.

This clonotype was observed a handful of times. This sequence joins TRBV27 and TRBJ2-1, with D unresolved. The germline V and J ends were trimmed by 2 bases and 0 bases, with 14 bases remaining between them. Germline values: CDR1 MNHEY, CDR2 SMNVEV (reference sequence). CDR3 size: 17 residues. The CDR3 protein is CASSLMIPDGSYNEQFF. Written as DNA, the CDR3 is TGTGCCAGCAGTTTAATGATACCCGACGGCTCCTACAATGAGCAGTTCTTC.

The chain couples TRBV29-1 to TRBJ2-2; D is uncertain. Germline CDR1 SQVTM, CDR2 ANQGSEA. The CDR3 spans 13 residues. Written as DNA, the CDR3 is TGCACCAGCAGCAGGATATACACCGGGGAGCTGTTTTTT. It encodes CTSSRIYTGELFF.

This clonotype showed up just a few times. The chain recombines TRBV6-4 with TRBJ2-1; D gene unclear. The CDR3 sequence is 15 residues long. In germline, CDR1 is MRHNA, CDR2 SNTAGT. V was trimmed by 3 bases and J by 0 bases, leaving 9 bases between them. CDR3 sequence (DNA): TGTGCCAGCAGTGAACTACAATCCTCCTACAATGAGCAGTTCTTC. It yields the protein CASSELQSSYNEQFF.

This clonotype was observed a handful of times. The CDR3 here is CASSLTATGSGANVLTF. The CDR3 nucleotides are TGTGCCAGCAGCTTAACCGCCACGGGATCTGGGGCCAACGTCCTGACTTTC. The chain uses TRBV7-3 and TRBJ2-6, with D tentatively TRBD2 (5 bases). Per the germline V gene, CDR1 is SGHTA and CDR2 is FQGTGA. The CDR3 length is 17 residues. V was clipped by 0 bases and J by 1 base, with 10 bases between them. Full variable domain (outside the CDR3, taken from reference TRBV7-3 and TRBJ2-6): GAGVSQTPSNKVTEKGKYVELRCDPISGHTALYWYRQSLGQGPEFLIYFQGTGAADDSGLPNDRFFAVRPEGSVSTLKIQRTERGDSAVYLCASSLTATGSGANVLTFGAGSRLTVL.

This chain joins TRBV7-3 and TRBJ2-1; TRBD2 aligns across 8 bases. This CDR3 comprises 14 residues. CDR1 SGHTA and CDR2 FQGTGA come from the germline V gene. J was trimmed by 6 bases and V by 0 bases; bases with no gene match: 1. The CDR3 nucleotides read TGTGCCAGCAGCTTAACCGGGAGGGTCAATGAGCAGTTCTTC. Amino acids: CASSLTGRVNEQFF.

CDR3 nucleotides: TGTGCCAGCAGCGTAGTTACAGGGGGTGGCAATGAGCAGTTCTTC. Its protein is CASSVVTGGGNEQFF. V and J are TRBV9 and TRBJ2-1, with TRBD1 matching over 8 bases. Germline V gives CDR1 SGDLS, CDR2 YYNGEE. This CDR3 region has 15 residues. V shed 0 bases, J shed 6 bases, and the junction held 5 bases outside the gene matches. Full variable domain (missing parts from reference TRBV9 and TRBJ2-1): DSGVTQTPKHLITATGQRVTLRCSPRSGDLSVYWYQQSLDQGLQFLIQYYNGEERAKGNILERFSAQQFPDLHSELNLSSLELGDSALYFCASSVVTGGGNEQFFGPGTRLTVL.

The V gene is TRBV9, the J gene TRBJ1-2; possibly TRBD1 for D (5 bases). CDR3 length: 15 residues. Trimming took off 3 bases at V and 2 bases at J, with 14 bases between the two ends. Germline V gene sequence: CDR1 SGDLS, CDR2 YYNGEE. The CDR3 region has the DNA TGTGCCAGCAGCGGTAGCCCCCGACAGAACTATGGCTACACCTTC. It yields the protein CASSGSPRQNYGYTF.

This clonotype has a count of ten or more. The rearrangement links TRBV6-2 or TRBV6-3 to TRBJ2-5, with 10 nucleotides matching TRBD1. The CDR3 is made up of 14 amino acids. V shed 5 bases and J 2 bases; nucleotides not matched to a gene: 2. The germline V gene has CDR1 MNHEY and CDR2 SVGEGT. The CDR3 region is CASSEDRGQETQYF. The CDR3 nucleotides read TGTGCCAGCAGTGAGGACAGGGGGCAAGAGACCCAGTACTTC.

J is TRBJ2-3 and V is TRBV7-2; 11 bases map to TRBD2. Germline V gene lookup returns CDR1 SGHTA and CDR2 FQGNSA. J gave up 5 bases and V 4 bases, and 14 bases lay outside the gene matches. This CDR3 spans 18 amino acids. The CDR3 DNA follows: TGTGCCAGCAGCTCCTACGCTAGCGGGAGGAGGTGGATAGATACGCAGTATTTT. This encodes CASSSYASGRRWIDTQYF.

This clonotype was counted many times. This rearrangement joins TRBV29-1 to TRBJ1-2; D might be TRBD1 (5 bases). Germline V lookup: CDR1 SQVTM, CDR2 ANQGSEA. This CDR3 spans 13 amino acids. V dropped 2 bases and J dropped 0 bases, with 7 bases sitting between them. CDR3: CSVETGPNYGYTF. The CDR3 nucleotides are TGCAGCGTTGAAACAGGACCTAACTATGGCTACACCTTC.

The chain carries TRBV10-2 and TRBJ2-7; TRBD2 matches 8 bases. This CDR3 spans 14 amino acids. Trimming took 2 bases from V and 3 from J; bases not matched to a gene: 3. The germline V gene encodes CDR1 WSHSY and CDR2 SAAADI. DNA for the CDR3: TGCGCCAGCAGTGAGATAGCGGGGAGCTACGAGCAGTACTTC. It yields the protein CASSEIAGSYEQYF.

This clonotype has a handful of counts. J is TRBJ2-7 and V is TRBV6-2 or TRBV6-3; D might be TRBD1 (6 bases). The length of the CDR3 is 12 residues. Germline V gene lookup returns CDR1 MNHEY and CDR2 SVGEGT. With 5 bases removed from V and 6 bases from J, the gap between germline ends came to 11 bases. The CDR3 DNA reads TGTGCCAGCAGTAAACAGGGCCGCGAGCAGTACTTC. This sequence encodes CASSKQGREQYF.

In its sample, this clonotype was seen once. A single base separates this from a much larger clone, so it may be a read error. This sequence joins TRBV7-2 and TRBJ2-3; a possible D gene is TRBD2 (5 bases). The V gene lost 5 bases and the J gene lost 1 base, with 13 bases spanning the gap. The CDR3 contains 15 residues. Germline V CDR1 and CDR2: SGHTA, FQGNSA. This chain's CDR3 is CASSLQADRTDTQYF. The CDR3 DNA sequence: TGTGCCAGCAGCCTCCAAGCGGACCGCACAGATACGCAGTATTTT.

The chain links TRBV6-5 to TRBJ1-2; 9 nucleotides align to TRBD1. The V segment lost 9 bases and the J segment 4 bases; nucleotides outside the gene matches: 6. CDR1 and CDR2 (germline): MNHEY, SVGAGI. This CDR3 region has 13 residues. CDR3 in amino acids: CARRDRAPYGYTF. The CDR3 coding sequence is TGTGCCAGACGGGACAGGGCCCCCTATGGCTACACCTTC.

The rearrangement uses TRBV30 and TRBJ2-7; no reliable D call. This CDR3 has 14 amino acids. The V and J ends lost 2 bases and 3 bases respectively, with 14 bases between them. The germline CDR1 and CDR2 sequences are GTSNPN and SVGIG (reference sequence). The CDR3 sequence: CAWSPTSWYYEQYF. CDR3 nucleotides: TGTGCCTGGAGTCCCACCAGCTGGTACTACGAGCAGTACTTC.

The chain uses TRBV13 and TRBJ2-5, with D possibly TRBD1 on 5 matching bases. Per germline, CDR1 PRHDT and CDR2 FYEKMQ (reference sequence). Trimming stripped 2 bases from V and 7 bases from J, with 20 bases between. The CDR3 has 16 residues. Written as DNA, the CDR3 is TGTGCCAGCAGCTTAAGACCATATTCGGGTCAGGGGACCCAGTACTTC. Translated: CASSLRPYSGQGTQYF.

This clonotype has a handful of counts. J is TRBJ2-3 and V is TRBV20-1; 9 bases agree with TRBD2. The V gene's germline CDR1 is DFQATT and CDR2 SNEGSKA (reference sequence). CDR3 length: 15 amino acids. The ends lost 6 bases at V and 11 bases at J; junction bases unmatched: 18. This CDR3 reads CSATGGLFGTSLQYF. CDR3 bases: TGCAGTGCCACTGGGGGGCTCTTCGGGACTAGCTTGCAGTATTTT.

The rearrangement joins TRBV7-2 to TRBJ2-4; 8 positions agree with TRBD1. TRBJ2-7 explains the end of the DNA better; the J call may be wrong. The length of the CDR3 is 15 residues. The germline V gene has CDR1 SGHTA and CDR2 FQGNSA. The CDR3 nucleotides read TGTGCCAGCAGCTTAGATAGGACAGGGTCCTACGAGCAGTACTTC. Amino acids: CASSLDRTGSYEQYF.

This chain uses TRBV7-8 with TRBJ2-7; no reliable D call. The CDR3 loop spans 11 amino acids. V lost 5 bases and J lost 2, with 4 bases in between. Germline V gene sequence: CDR1 SGHVS, CDR2 FQNEAQ. The CDR3: CASSTAYEQYF. CDR3 DNA sequence: TGTGCCAGCAGCACTGCCTACGAGCAGTACTTC.